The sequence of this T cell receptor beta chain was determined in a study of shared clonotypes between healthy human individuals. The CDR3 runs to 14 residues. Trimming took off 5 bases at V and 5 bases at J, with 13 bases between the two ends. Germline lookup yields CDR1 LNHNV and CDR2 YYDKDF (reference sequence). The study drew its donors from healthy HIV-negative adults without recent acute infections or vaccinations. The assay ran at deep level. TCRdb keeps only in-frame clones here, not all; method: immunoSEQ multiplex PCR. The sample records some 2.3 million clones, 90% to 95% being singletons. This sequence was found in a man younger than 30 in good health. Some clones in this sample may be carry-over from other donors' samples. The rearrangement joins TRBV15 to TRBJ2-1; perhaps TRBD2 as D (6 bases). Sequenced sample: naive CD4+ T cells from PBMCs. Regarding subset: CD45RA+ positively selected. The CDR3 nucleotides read TGTGCCACCAGCCGAGGACTACTCGACAATGAGCAGTTCTTC. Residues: CATSRGLLDNEQFF. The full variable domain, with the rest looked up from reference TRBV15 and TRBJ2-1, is DAMVIQNPRYQVTQFGKPVTLSCSQTLNHNVMYWYQQKSSQAPKLLFHYYDKDFNNEADTPDNFQSRRPNTSFCFLDIRSPGLGDTAMYLCATSRGLLDNEQFFGPGTRLTVL.